This TCR beta chain was retrieved from a study of T-cell memory formation after mild COVID-19. From germline, CDR1 is SGHRS and CDR2 YFSETQ. This CDR3 is built from 14 residues. With 6 bases clipped from V and 6 bases from J, the junction kept 7 bases outside the gene matches. MiXCR was run by TCRdb on the 5' RACE reads, yielding one entry per CDR3 protein. The sample lists over 130,000 distinct CDR3 sequences, 14% occurring once. The sequence was obtained from an adult woman who had mild COVID-19 (a few samples of this study predate the infection). Cell type and time point are not known. The V and J genes are TRBV5-1 and TRBJ2-1, with 9 bases that match TRBD1. What was sequenced was PBMCs or a T cell subset sorted from them (not recorded which). The CDR3: CASTWTGVGNEQFF. The CDR3 region has the DNA TGCGCCAGCACCTGGACAGGGGTTGGCAATGAGCAGTTCTTC.